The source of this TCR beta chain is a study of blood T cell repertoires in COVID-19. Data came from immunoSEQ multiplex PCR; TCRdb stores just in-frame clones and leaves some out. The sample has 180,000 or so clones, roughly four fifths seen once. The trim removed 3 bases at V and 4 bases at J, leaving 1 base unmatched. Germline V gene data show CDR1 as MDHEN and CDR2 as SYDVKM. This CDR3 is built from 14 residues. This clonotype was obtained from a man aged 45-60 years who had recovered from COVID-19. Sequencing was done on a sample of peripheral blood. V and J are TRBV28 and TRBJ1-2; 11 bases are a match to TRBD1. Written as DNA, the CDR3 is TGTGCCAGCAGTTTGGGGACAGGGGGCTATGGCTACACCTTC. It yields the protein CASSLGTGGYGYTF.